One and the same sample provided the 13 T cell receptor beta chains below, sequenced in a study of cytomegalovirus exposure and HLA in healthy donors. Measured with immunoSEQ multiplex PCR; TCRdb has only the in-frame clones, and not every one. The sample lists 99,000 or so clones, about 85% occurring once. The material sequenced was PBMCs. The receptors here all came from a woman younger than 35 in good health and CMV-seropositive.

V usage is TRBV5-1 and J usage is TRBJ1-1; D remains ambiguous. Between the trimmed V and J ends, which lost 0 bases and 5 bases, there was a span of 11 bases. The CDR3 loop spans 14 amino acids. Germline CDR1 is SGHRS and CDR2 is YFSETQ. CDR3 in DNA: TGCGCCAGCAGCTTGGAATCCGGGAAAACTGAAGCTTTCTTT. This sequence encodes CASSLESGKTEAFF.

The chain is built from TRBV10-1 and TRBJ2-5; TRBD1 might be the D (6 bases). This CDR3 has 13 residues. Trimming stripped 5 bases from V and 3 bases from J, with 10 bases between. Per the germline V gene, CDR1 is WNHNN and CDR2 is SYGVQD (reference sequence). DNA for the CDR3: TGCGCCAGCAGTTTTAACAGGGAAGAGACCCAGTACTTC. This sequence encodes CASSFNREETQYF.

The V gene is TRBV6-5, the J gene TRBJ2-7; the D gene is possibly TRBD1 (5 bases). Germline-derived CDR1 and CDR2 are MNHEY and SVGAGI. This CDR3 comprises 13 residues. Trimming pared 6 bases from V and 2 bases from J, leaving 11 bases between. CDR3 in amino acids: CASSLTATYEQYF. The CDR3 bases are TGTGCCAGCAGCTTGACAGCAACCTACGAGCAGTACTTC.

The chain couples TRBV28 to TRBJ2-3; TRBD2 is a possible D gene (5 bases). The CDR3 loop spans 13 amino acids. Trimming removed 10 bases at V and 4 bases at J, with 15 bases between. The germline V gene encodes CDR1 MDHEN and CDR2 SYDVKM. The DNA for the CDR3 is TGTGCCACAAGCGGTCGCCCGGCAGATACGCAGTATTTT. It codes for CATSGRPADTQYF.

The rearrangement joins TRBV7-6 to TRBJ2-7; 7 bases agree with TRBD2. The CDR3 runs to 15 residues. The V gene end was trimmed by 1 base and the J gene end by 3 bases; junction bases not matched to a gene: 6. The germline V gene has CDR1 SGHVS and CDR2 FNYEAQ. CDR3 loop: CASSLERDGSYEQYF. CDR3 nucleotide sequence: TGTGCCAGCAGCTTAGAGCGGGACGGAAGCTACGAGCAGTACTTC.

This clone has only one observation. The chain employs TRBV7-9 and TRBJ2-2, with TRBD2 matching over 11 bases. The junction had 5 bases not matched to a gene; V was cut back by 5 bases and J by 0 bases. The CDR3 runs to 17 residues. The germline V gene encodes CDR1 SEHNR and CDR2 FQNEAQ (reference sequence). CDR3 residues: CASSELAGGANTGELFF. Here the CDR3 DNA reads TGTGCCAGCAGCGAGCTAGCGGGAGGTGCGAACACCGGGGAGCTGTTTTTT.

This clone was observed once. The chain's CDR3 is CASSLPSGGVADTQYF. The DNA for the CDR3 is TGTGCCAGCAGCTTGCCTAGCGGGGGGGTGGCAGATACGCAGTATTTT. This chain connects TRBV5-4 to TRBJ2-3, with 12 bases lining up with TRBD2. V gave up 1 base and J gave up 4 bases; unmatched junction bases: 4. The CDR3 has 16 amino acids. The germline V gene encodes CDR1 SGHNT and CDR2 YYREEE (reference sequence).

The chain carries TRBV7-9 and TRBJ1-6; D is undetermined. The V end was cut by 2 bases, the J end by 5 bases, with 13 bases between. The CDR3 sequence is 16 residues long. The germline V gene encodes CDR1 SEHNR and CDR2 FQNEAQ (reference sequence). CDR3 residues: CASSLHGAENNSPLHF. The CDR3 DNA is TGTGCCAGCAGCTTACATGGAGCCGAAAATAATTCACCCCTCCACTTT.

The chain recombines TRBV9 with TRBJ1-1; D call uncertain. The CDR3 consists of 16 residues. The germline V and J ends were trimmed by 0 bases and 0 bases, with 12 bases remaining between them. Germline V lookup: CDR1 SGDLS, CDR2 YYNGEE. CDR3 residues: CASSVDPVGMNTEAFF. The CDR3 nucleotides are TGTGCCAGCAGCGTAGACCCGGTGGGCATGAACACTGAAGCTTTCTTT.

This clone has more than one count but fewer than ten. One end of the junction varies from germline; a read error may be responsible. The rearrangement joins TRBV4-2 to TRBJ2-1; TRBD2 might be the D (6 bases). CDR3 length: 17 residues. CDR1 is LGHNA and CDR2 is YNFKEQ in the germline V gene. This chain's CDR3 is CASSQGEGTGHFDEQFF. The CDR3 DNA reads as TGTGCCAGCAGTCAAGGGGAAGGGACTGGGCATTTTGATGAGCAGTTCTTC.

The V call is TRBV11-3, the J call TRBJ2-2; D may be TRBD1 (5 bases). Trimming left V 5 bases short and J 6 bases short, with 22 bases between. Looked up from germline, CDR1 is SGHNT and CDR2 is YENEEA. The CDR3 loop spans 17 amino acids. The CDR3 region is CASSESLYRSYPGELFF. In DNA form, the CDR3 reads TGTGCCAGCAGCGAGAGCCTATACAGGTCTTACCCCGGGGAGCTGTTTTTT.

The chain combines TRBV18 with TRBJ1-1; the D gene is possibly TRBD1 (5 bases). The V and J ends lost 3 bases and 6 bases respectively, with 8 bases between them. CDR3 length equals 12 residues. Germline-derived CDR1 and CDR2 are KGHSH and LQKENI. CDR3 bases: TGTGCCAGCTCACCCAGGGTGTCTGAAGCTTTCTTT. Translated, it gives CASSPRVSEAFF. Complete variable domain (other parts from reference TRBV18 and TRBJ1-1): NAGVMQNPRHLVRRRGQEARLRCSPMKGHSHVYWYRQLPEEGLKFMVYLQKENIIDESGMPKERFSAEFPKEGPSILRIQQVVRGDSAAYFCASSPRVSEAFFGQGTRLTVV.

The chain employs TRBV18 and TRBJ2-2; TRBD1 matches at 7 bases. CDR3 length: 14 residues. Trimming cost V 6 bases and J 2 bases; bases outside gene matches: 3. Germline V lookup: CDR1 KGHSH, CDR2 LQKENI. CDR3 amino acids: CASSRGGNTGELFF. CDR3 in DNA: TGTGCCAGCTCCCGAGGGGGCAACACCGGGGAGCTGTTTTTT.